The 9 T cell receptor beta chains in this list originate from one sample, sequenced in a study of cytomegalovirus exposure and HLA in healthy donors. This PCR relied on a set of 60 Vbeta primers and 13 Jbeta primers. Measured with immunoSEQ multiplex PCR; TCRdb has only the in-frame clones, and not every one. Altogether 90,000 or so clones are present, around 80% being singletons, with the ten largest covering about 4.4%. Sequencing used PBMCs. These receptors came from a male donor in good health and CMV-seropositive.

This clone came up once. This chain uses TRBV11-1 with TRBJ2-3; possibly TRBD1 for D (5 bases). The CDR3 spans 15 residues. Germline loops: CDR1 SGHAT, CDR2 FQDESV (reference sequence). V was shortened by 0 bases and J by 3 bases, with 10 bases between the two germline ends. The CDR3 reads CASSLAQVETDTQYF. CDR3 bases: TGTGCCAGCAGCTTAGCACAGGTTGAGACAGATACGCAGTATTTT.

The rearrangement links TRBV28 to TRBJ1-6, with D perhaps TRBD1 (5 bases). The germline V gene encodes CDR1 MDHEN and CDR2 SYDVKM. The CDR3 contains 15 residues. V was clipped by 4 bases and J by 8 bases, with 15 bases between them. CDR3 nucleotide sequence: TGTGCCAGCAGTTCCTTAATAGCGGGGGATTCACCCCTCCACTTT. Encoded protein: CASSSLIAGDSPLHF.

This clone occurred a few times. The chain carries TRBV6-1 and TRBJ1-1; 8 nucleotides align to TRBD1. This CDR3 comprises 13 residues. The germline V gene has CDR1 MNHNS and CDR2 SASEGT. J lost 7 bases, V lost 6 bases, and 7 bases had no gene match. DNA of the CDR3: TGTGCCAGCAGGGTCTTGGGGACAGGTGAAGCTTTCTTT. It translates to CASRVLGTGEAFF.

The chain joins TRBV30 to TRBJ1-4; 9 nucleotides match TRBD1. The CDR3 is 15 residues long. Losses at the gene ends were 5 bases for V and 3 bases for J; bases not matched to a gene: 7. The germline CDR1 and CDR2 sequences are GTSNPN and SVGIG (reference sequence). CDR3 DNA sequence: TGTGCCTGGGCAAACCGGGACAGGGCTAATGAAAAACTGTTTTTT. This codes for CAWANRDRANEKLFF.

The gene calls are TRBV13 and TRBJ1-3; the D is unclear. The CDR3 is 15 amino acids. The V end was cut by 1 base, the J end by 2 bases, with 9 bases between. CDR1 and CDR2 from the germline V gene are PRHDT and FYEKMQ (reference sequence). The CDR3 spells CASSLAEATGNTIYF. The CDR3 DNA reads as TGTGCCAGCAGCTTAGCGGAGGCGACTGGAAACACCATATATTTT.

V is TRBV7-9 and J is TRBJ2-1, with 10 positions matching TRBD2. J gave up 2 bases and V 11 bases, and 6 bases lay outside the gene matches. The CDR3 runs to 14 residues. Germline V gene data show CDR1 as SEHNR and CDR2 as FQNEAQ (reference sequence). CDR3 in DNA: TGTGCCCTACGGCTAGCGGGGGCCTACAATGAGCAGTTCTTC. Translating gives CALRLAGAYNEQFF.

The J gene is TRBJ2-3, the V gene TRBV7-3, with D possibly TRBD2 on 6 matching bases. CDR1 and CDR2 (germline): SGHTA, FQGTGA. The CDR3 has 15 amino acids. Trimming removed 3 bases at V and 3 bases at J, with 13 bases between. The CDR3 DNA is TGTGCCAGCAGCTTTACGGGGGACCCGACAGATACGCAGTATTTT. It yields the protein CASSFTGDPTDTQYF.

The rearrangement joins TRBV7-9 to TRBJ2-1; 8 nucleotides align to TRBD2. V lost 5 bases to trimming and J lost 0 bases; unmatched junction nucleotides: 15. The CDR3 has 19 residues. CDR1 is SEHNR and CDR2 is FQNEAQ in the germline V gene (reference sequence). CDR3 sequence reads: CASSVKAGARFSSYNEQFF. In nucleotides, the CDR3 is TGTGCCAGCAGCGTGAAAGCGGGAGCCCGATTTAGCTCCTACAATGAGCAGTTCTTC.

The chain joins TRBV7-9 to TRBJ2-3, with D possibly matching TRBD1 (5 bases). The CDR3 extends over 13 amino acids. V gave up 2 bases and J gave up 8 bases, with 11 bases separating them. Germline loops: CDR1 SEHNR, CDR2 FQNEAQ (reference sequence). CDR3 protein: CASSLRSDSTQYF. In nucleotides, the CDR3 is TGTGCCAGCAGCTTACGTAGTGACAGTACGCAGTATTTT. Variable domain in full (rest from reference TRBV7-9 and TRBJ2-3): DTGVSQNPRHKITKRGQNVTFRCDPISEHNRLYWYRQTLGQGPEFLTYFQNEAQLEKSRLLSDRFSAERPKGSFSTLEIQRTEQGDSAMYLCASSLRSDSTQYFGPGTRLTVL.